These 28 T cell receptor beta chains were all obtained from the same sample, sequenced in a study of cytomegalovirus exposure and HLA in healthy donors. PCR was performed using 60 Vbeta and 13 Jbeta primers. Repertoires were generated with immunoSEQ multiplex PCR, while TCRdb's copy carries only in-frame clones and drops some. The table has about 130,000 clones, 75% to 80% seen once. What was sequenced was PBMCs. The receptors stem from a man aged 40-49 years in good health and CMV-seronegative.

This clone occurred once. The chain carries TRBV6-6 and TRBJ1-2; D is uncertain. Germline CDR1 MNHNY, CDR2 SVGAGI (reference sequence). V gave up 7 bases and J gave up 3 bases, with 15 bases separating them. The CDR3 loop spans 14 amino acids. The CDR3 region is CASIPATGDYGYTF. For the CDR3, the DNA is TGTGCCAGCATTCCGGCCACCGGGGACTATGGCTACACCTTC.

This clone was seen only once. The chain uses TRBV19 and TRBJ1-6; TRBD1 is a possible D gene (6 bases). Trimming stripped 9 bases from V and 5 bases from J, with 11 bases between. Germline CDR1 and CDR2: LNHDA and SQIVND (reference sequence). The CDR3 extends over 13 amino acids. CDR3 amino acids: CASRQVDNSPLHF. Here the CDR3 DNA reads TGTGCCAGCAGACAGGTAGATAATTCACCCCTCCACTTT.

Here the CDR3 DNA reads TGTGCCAGCAGCGCGCCGGGACAGCTAGAAGAGACCCAGTACTTC. This gives the protein CASSAPGQLEETQYF. The V and J genes are TRBV9 and TRBJ2-5, with TRBD1 matching over 7 bases. With V trimmed by 3 bases and J by 3 bases, 8 bases remained unmatched. CDR3 length: 15 amino acids. From germline, CDR1 is SGDLS and CDR2 YYNGEE.

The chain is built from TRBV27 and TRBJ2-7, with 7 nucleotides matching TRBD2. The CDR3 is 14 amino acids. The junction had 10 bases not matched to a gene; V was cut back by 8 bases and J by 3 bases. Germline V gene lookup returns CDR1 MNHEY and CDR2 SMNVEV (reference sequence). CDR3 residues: CASSEIGGSYEQYF. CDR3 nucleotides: TGTGCCAGCTCCGAGATCGGGGGGAGCTACGAGCAGTACTTC.

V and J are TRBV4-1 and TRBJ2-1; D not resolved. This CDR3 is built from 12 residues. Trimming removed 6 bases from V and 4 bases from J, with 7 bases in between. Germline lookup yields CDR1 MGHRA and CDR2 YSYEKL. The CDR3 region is CASRSTYNEQFF. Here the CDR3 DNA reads TGCGCCAGCAGGAGTACGTACAATGAGCAGTTCTTC.

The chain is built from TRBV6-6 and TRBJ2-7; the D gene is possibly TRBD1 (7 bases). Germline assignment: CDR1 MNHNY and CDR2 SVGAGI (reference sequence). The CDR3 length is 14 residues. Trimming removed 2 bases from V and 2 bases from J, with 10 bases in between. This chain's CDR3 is CASSYQGEAYEQYF. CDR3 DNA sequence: TGTGCCAGCAGTTACCAGGGGGAGGCCTACGAGCAGTACTTC.

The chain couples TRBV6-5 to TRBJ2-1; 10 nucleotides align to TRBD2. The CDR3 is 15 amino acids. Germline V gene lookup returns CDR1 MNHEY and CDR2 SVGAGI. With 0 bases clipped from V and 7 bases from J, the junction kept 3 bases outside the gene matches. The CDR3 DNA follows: TGTGCCAGCAGTTACTCCTGGACTAGCGGAAATGAGCAGTTCTTC. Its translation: CASSYSWTSGNEQFF.

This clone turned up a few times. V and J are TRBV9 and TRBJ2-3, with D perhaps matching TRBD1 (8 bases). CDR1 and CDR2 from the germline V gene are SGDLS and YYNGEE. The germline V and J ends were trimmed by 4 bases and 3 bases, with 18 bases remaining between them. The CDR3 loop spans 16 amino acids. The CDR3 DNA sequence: TGTGCCAGCAGCCCTAGCGGACAGGGATTGACAGATACGCAGTATTTT. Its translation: CASSPSGQGLTDTQYF.

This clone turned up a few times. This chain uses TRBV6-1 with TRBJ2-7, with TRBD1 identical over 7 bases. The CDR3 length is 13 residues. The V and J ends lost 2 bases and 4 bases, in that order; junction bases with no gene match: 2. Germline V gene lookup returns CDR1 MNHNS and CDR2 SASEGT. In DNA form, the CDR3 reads TGTGCCAGCAGTGAACCAGGGGGTTACGAGCAGTACTTC. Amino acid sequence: CASSEPGGYEQYF.

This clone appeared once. The CDR3 loop reads CASSLSGTGAPYEQYF. The CDR3 coding sequence is TGTGCCAGCAGCTTATCCGGGACAGGGGCCCCCTACGAGCAGTACTTC. This rearrangement joins TRBV7-8 to TRBJ2-7; 10 positions match TRBD1. This CDR3 has 16 amino acids. Looked up from germline, CDR1 is SGHVS and CDR2 is FQNEAQ. V was pared by 2 bases and J by 2 bases, with 6 bases of the junction left unmatched.

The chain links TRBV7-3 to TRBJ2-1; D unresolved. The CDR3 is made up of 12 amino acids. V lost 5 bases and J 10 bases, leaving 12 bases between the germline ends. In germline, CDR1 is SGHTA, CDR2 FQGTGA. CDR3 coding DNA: TGTGCCAGCAGCCCAGTCTCAGGCGAGCAGTTCTTC. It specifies CASSPVSGEQFF.

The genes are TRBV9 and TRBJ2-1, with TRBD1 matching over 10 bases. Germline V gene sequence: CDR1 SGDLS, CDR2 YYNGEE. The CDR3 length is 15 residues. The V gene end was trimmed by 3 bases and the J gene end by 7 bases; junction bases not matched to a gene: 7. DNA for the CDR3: TGTGCCAGCAGCGGCCACGGGACAGGGGTTAATGAGCAGTTCTTC. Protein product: CASSGHGTGVNEQFF.

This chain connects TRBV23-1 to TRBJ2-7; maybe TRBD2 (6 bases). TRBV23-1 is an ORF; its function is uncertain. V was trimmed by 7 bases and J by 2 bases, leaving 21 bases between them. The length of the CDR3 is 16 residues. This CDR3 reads CASTLRRVPNPYEQYF. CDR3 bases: TGCGCCAGCACTCTAAGGAGGGTACCTAATCCCTACGAGCAGTACTTC.

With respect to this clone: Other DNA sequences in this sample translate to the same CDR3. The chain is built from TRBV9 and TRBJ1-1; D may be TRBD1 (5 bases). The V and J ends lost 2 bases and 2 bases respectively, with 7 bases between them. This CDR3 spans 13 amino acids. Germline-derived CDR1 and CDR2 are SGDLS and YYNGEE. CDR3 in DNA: TGTGCCAGCAGCGTTAGGGGTAACACTGAAGCTTTCTTT. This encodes CASSVRGNTEAFF.

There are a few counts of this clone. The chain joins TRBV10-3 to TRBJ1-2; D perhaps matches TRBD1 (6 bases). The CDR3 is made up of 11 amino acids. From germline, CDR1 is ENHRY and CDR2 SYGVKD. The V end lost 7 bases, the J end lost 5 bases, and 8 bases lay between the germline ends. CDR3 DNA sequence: TGTGCCATCACGCAGGGGTATGGCTACACCTTC. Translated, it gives CAITQGYGYTF.

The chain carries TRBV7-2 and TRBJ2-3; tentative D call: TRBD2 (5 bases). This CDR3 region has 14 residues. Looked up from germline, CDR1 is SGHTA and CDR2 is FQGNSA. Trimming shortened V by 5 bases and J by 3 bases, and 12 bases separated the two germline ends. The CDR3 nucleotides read TGTGCCAGCAGCCTGTCTCCGGGAACAGATACGCAGTATTTT. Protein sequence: CASSLSPGTDTQYF.

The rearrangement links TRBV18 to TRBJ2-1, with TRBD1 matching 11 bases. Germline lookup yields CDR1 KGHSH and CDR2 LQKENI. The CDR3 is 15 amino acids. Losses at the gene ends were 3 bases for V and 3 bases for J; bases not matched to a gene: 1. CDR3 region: CASSPGQGDYNEQFF. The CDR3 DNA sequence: TGTGCCAGCTCACCGGGACAGGGGGACTACAATGAGCAGTTCTTC.

CDR3 amino acids: CASSPRTGERPQHF. Here the CDR3 DNA reads TGTGCCAGCAGCCCCCGGACAGGGGAGCGGCCCCAGCATTTT. The J gene is TRBJ1-5, the V gene TRBV7-2; TRBD1 matches at 9 bases. V gave up 5 bases and J gave up 9 bases; unmatched junction bases: 8. Germline V lookup: CDR1 SGHTA, CDR2 FQGNSA. This CDR3 contains 14 residues.

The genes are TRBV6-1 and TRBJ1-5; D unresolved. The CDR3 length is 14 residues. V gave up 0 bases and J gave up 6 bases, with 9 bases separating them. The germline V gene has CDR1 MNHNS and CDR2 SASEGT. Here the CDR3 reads CASSEAFSSQPQHF. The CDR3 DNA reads TGTGCCAGCAGTGAAGCGTTTTCGAGTCAGCCCCAGCATTTT.

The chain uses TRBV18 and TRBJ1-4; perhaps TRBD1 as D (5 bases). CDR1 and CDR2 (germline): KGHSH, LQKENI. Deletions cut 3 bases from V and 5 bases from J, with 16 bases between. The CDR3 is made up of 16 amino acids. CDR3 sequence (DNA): TGTGCCAGCTCACCGGACCGGGGGTTTGTGAATGAAAAACTGTTTTTT. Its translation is CASSPDRGFVNEKLFF.

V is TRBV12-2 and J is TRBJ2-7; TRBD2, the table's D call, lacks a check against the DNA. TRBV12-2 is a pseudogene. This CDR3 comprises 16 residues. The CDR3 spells CASRSIGTSETYEQYF. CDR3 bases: TGTGCAAGTCGCTCCATTGGGACTAGCGAAACCTACGAGCAGTACTTC.

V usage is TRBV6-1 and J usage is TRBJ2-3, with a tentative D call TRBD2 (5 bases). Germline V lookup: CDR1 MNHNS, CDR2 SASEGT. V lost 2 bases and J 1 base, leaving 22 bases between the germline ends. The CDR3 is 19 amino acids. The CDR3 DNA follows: TGTGCCAGCAGTGAATACGGCTATGCCGCGGGCCAAGGCACAGATACGCAGTATTTT. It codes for CASSEYGYAAGQGTDTQYF.

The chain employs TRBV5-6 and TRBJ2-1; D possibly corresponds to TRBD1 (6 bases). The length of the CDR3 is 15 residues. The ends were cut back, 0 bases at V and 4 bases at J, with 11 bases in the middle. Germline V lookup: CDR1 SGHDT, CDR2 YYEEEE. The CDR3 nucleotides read TGTGCCAGCAGCTTGGCGGGGACACAATACAATGAGCAGTTCTTC. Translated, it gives CASSLAGTQYNEQFF. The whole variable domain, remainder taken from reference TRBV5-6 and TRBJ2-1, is DAGVTQSPTHLIKTRGQQVTLRCSPKSGHDTVSWYQQALGQGPQFIFQYYEEEERQRGNFPDRFSGHQFPNYSSELNVNALLLGDSALYLCASSLAGTQYNEQFFGPGTRLTVL.

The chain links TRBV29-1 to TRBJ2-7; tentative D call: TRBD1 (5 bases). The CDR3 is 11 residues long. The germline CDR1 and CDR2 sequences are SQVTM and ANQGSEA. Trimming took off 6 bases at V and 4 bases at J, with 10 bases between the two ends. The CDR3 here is CSVETEYEQYF. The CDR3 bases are TGCAGCGTCGAGACAGAGTACGAGCAGTACTTC.

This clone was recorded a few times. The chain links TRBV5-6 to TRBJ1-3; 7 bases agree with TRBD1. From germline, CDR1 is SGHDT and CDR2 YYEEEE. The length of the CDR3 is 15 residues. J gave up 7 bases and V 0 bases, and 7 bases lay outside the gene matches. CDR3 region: CASSLGQGSANTIYF. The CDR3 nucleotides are TGTGCCAGCAGCTTGGGACAGGGCTCAGCGAACACCATATATTTT.

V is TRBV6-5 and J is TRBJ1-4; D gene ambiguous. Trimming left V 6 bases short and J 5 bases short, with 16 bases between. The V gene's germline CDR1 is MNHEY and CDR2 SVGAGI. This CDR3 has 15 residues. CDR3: CASRHIERGNEKLFF. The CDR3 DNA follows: TGTGCCAGCAGACATATCGAACGGGGAAATGAAAAACTGTTTTTT.

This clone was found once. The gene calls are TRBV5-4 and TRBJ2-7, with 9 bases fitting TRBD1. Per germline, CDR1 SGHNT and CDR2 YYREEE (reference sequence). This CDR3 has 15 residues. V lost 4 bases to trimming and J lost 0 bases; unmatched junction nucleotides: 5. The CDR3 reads CASSPGTGSSYEQYF. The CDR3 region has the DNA TGTGCCAGCAGCCCCGGGACAGGGAGCTCCTACGAGCAGTACTTC. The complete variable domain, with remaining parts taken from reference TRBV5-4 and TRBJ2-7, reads ETGVTQSPTHLIKTRGQQVTLRCSSQSGHNTVSWYQQALGQGPQFIFQYYREEENGRGNFPPRFSGLQFPNYSSELNVNALELDDSALYLCASSPGTGSSYEQYFGPGTRLTVT.

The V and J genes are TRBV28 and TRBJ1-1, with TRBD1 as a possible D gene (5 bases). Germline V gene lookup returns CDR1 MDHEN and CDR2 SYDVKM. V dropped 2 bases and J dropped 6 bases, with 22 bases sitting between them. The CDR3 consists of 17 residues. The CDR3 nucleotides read TGTGCCAGCAGTTTAAGTGGCCGCCAGGGTTATAAGGCTGAAGCTTTCTTT. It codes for CASSLSGRQGYKAEAFF.